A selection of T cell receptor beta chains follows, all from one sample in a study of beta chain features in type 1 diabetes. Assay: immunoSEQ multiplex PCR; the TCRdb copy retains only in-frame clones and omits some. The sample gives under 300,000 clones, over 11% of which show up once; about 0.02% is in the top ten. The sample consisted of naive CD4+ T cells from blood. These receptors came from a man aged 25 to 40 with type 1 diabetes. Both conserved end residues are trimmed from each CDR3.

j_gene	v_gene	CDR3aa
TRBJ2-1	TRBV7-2	ASSPRGGLAGGSYNEQF
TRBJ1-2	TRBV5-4	ASRPDRGLSNYGYT
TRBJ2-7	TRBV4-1	ASSQDGVAGHYEQY
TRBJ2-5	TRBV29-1	SVVSAGTQY
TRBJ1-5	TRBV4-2	ASSQGQPFIGSNQPQH
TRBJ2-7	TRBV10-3	AISEQGYEQY
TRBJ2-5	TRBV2	ASSASQETQY
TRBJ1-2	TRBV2	ASSEEKTGLYGYT
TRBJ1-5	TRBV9	ASSKWGGQPQH
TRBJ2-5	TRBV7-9	ASSLPRTSLKTQY
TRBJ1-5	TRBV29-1	SAGQGGGQPQH
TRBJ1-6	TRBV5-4	ASSLEGVNSPLH
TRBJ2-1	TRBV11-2	ASSHRSWQRNEQF
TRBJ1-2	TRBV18	ASSPAGQGAVGYT
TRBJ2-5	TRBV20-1	SASGQETQY
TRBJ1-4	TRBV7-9	ASSSPRDFNEKLF
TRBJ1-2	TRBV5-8	ASSRSGTGYGGYGYT
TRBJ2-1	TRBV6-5	ASRETIVDEQF
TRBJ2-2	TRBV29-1	SGTESDTGELF
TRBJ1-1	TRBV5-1	ASSRGQENTEAF
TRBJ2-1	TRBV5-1	ASSSGGTASSYNEQF
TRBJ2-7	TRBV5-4	ASTRSGTGANEQY
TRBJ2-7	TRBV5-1	ASSLRDSGSSTYEQY
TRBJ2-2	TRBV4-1	ASSPSAPSDLVGELF
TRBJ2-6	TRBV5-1	ASSLAAGAGANVLT
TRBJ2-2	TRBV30	AWLPGAGGLAGELF
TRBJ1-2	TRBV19	ASSIEGTGGDYGYT
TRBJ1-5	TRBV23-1	ASSQSGRRNQPQH
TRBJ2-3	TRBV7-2	ASSLAASAASTDTQY
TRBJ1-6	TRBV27	ASTQGRGGSYNSPLH
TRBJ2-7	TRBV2	ASKGRAGYEQY
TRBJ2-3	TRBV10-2	ASSEYGSESTDTQY
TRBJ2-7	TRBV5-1	ASSLGDEQY
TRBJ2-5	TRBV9	ASSIQSGETQY
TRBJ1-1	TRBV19	ATSGPGPGGTEAF
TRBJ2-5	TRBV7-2	ASSLGGQETQY
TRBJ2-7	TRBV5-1	ASSPRDRESYEQY
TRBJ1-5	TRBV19	ASDRQGNQPQH
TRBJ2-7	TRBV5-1	ASSLGASGAFYEQY
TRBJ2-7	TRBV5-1	ASSPRTEGEQY
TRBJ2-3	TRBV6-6	ATLTSGRTDTQY
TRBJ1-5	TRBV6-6	AARDRVFGNQPQH
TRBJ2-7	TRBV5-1	ASSLEPQSSGRYEQY
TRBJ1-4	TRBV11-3	ASSENEKLF
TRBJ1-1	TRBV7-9	ASSLTGAGTEAF